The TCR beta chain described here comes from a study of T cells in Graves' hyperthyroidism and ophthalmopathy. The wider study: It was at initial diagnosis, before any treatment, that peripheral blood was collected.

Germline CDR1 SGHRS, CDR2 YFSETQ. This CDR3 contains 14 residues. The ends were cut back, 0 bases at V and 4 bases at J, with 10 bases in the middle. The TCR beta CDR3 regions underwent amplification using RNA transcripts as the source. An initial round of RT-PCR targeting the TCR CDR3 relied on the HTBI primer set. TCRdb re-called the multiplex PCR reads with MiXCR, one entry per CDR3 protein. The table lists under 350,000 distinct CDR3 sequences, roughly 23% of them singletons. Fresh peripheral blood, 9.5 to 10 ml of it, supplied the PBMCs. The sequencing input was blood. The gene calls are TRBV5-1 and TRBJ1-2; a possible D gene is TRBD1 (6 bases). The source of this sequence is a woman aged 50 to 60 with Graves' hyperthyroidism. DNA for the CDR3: TGCGCCAGCAGCTTGGAGGGGACATTCTATGGCTACACCTTC. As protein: CASSLEGTFYGYTF.